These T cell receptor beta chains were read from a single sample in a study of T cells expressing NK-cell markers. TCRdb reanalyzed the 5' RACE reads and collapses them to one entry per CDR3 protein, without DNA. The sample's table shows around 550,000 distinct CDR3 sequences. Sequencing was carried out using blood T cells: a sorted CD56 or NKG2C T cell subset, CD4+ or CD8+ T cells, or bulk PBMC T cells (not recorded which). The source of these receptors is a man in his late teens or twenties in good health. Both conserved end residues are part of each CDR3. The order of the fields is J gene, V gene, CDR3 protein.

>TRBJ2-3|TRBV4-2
CASSQVSRKWISTDTQYF
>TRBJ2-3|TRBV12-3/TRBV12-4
CASSLWGALDTQYF
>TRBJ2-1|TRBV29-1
CSVVLRLAVLNEQFF
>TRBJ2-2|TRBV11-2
CASSVRDHKRFGNTGELFF
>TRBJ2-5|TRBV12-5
CASGLAGGAQYF
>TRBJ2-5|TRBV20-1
CSASLRDGQETQYF
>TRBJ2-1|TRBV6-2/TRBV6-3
CASSYDLAKQFF
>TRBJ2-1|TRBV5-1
CASSRDRGNRDEQFF
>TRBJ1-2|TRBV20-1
CSATLSGQRGYTF
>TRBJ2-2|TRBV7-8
CASSPRTSTGELFF
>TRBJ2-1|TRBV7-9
CASSLGGLAGVFHEQFF
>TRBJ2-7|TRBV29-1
CSVEDPLAGGFHEQYF
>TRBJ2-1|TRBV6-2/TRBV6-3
CASSYGSGRSNEQFF
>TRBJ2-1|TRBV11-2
CASSLDGGLYNEQFF
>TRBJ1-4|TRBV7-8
CASSAQGANEKLFF
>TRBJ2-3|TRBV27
CASSKGPATDTQYF
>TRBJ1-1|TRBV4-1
CASRAGTLNTEAFF
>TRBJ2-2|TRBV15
CATSMLSGSDTGELFF
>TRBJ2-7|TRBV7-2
CASSRYIGDYEQYF
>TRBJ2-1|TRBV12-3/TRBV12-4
CASSGIVEQFF
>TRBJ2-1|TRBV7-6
CASSLVPGGGNNEQFF
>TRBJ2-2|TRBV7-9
CASSPRLPNTNTGELFF
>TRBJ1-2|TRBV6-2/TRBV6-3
CASSHAGSYTF
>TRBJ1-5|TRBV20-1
CSAAPTSDSNQPQHF
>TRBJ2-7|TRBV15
CATSRFSSESYEQYF
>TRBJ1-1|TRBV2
CASSQERQENTEAFF
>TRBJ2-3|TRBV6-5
CASSYGLTWADTQYF
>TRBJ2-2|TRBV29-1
CSAQKGAGQGWTGELFF
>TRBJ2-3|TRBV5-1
CASSLSQGVADTQYF
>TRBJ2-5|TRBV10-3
CAITPGLEETQYF
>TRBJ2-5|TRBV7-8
CASSQSHRRGETQYF